This T cell receptor (beta chain) was observed in a study of neurological immune-mediated disorders. Study-level results: Private repertoires in all groups were suggested, as expanded clones shared no CDR3 amino acid sequences across subjects.

By 5'RACE with 10-nucleotide random UMIs, the cDNA was made. Per sequencing run, 15-18 subjects together gave over 180 million TCR-beta sequences. TCRdb called the 5' RACE reads again in MiXCR, with one record for every CDR3 protein. The sample has tens of thousands of distinct CDR3 sequences, 2.6% seen once. There are many counts of this clonotype. What it binds is unknown. Sequenced input: PBMCs. This clonotype was obtained from a woman aged 25 to 39 with multiple sclerosis.

In DNA, the CDR3 is TGCAGTGCTAGAAACCCTAAGCGGCGCACAGATACGCAGTATTTT. This translates into CSARNPKRRTDTQYF. This sequence joins TRBV20-1 and TRBJ2-3, with a weak D call TRBD2 (5 bases). This CDR3 has 15 amino acids. Germline CDR1 is DFQATT and CDR2 is SNEGSKA (reference sequence). V was shortened by 2 bases and J by 1 base, with 13 bases between the two germline ends.